The clone carrying this TCR beta chain occurred a few times. The sample belongs to a study of blood T cell repertoires in COVID-19. TCRdb's table, derived via immunoSEQ multiplex PCR, lists solely in-frame clones and lacks some. The data show 150,000 to 200,000 clones, roughly 87% seen once. CDR3 size: 13 residues. V was trimmed by 2 bases and J by 7 bases, leaving 9 bases between them. CDR1 LNHDA and CDR2 SQIVND come from the germline V gene (reference sequence). The material sequenced was peripheral blood. V and J are TRBV19 and TRBJ1-5; D is ambiguous. The receptor comes from a man younger than 35 who had recovered from COVID-19. CDR3 sequence (DNA): TGTGCCAGTAGTATATCGGGGTGGCAGCCCCAGCATTTT. It codes for CASSISGWQPQHF. The entire variable domain, with the rest obtained from reference TRBV19 and TRBJ1-5, is as follows: DGGITQSPKYLFRKEGQNVTLSCEQNLNHDAMYWYRQDPGQGLRLIYYSQIVNDFQKGDIAEGYSVSREKKESFPLTVTSAQKNPTAFYLCASSISGWQPQHFGDGTRLSIL.